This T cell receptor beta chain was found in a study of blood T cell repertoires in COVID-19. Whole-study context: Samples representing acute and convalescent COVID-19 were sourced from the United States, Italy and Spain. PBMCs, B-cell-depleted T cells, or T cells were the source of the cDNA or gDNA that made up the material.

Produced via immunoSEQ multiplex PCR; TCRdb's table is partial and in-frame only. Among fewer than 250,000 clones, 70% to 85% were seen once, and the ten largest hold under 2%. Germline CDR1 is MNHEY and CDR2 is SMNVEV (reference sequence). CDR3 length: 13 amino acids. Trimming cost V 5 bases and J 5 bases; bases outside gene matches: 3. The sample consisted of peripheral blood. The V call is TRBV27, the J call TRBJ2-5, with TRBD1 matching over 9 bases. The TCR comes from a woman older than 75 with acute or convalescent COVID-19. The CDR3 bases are TGTGCCAGCAGTCCCGGACAGGGGGAGACCCAGTACTTC. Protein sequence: CASSPGQGETQYF.